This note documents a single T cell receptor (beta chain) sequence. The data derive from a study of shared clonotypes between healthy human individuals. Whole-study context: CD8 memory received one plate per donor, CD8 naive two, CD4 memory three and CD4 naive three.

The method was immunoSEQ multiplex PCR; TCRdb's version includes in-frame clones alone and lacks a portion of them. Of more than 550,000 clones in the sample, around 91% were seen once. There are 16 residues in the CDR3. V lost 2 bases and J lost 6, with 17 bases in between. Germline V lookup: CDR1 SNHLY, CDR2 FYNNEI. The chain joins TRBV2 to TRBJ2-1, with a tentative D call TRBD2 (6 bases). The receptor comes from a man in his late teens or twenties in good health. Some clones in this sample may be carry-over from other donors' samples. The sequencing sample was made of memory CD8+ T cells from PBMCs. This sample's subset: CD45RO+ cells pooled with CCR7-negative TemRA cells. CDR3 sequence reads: CASSESATRARNEQFF. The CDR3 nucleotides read TGTGCCAGCAGTGAATCGGCGACTAGGGCTCGCAATGAGCAGTTCTTC.